Sequencing of this T cell receptor (beta chain) was carried out in a study of molecular identifiers for immune sequencing clone quantification listed by TCRdb under 2018. At the level of the whole study: For a replicate experiment, the RNA from either 20,000 or 100,000 naive CD8 T cells was divided into five aliquots, and four of those aliquots went on to sequencing. This methods study benchmarked molecular-identifier clustering-based TCR repertoire sequencing (MIDCIRS) and TCR RNA copy counting, using CD8 T cells to do so. What the work shows at the level of the full study, not this receptor alone: Without barcode sub-clustering, chimeric consensus sequences inflated TCR diversity; chimeras reached as high as 47%. The sizes of highly expanded clones could end up underestimated when identical TCR molecules share a barcode. Modeling indicated approximately 3.1 TCR RNA copies recovered per cell, compared with about 10 by digital PCR, which implies a capture efficiency of approximately 30%. Naive libraries contained spiked-in Jurkat TCR RNA (approximately ten copies' worth), which is not part of the donor repertoire. In CMV-specific effector cells, clones with more than 20 RNA copies contained over 99% of molecules, whereas in naive cells such clones contained under 1% of molecules. Even against a background of some 920,000 naive CD8 T cells, spiked-in Jurkat TCR RNA amounting to a single cell's worth was reported to be detectable.

The library was produced with PCR. The sequencer was a NextSeq 500. Preparation of bulk TCR libraries followed a previously described approach, with the TCR primers listed in Table S5. Purification of total RNA was performed with the Qiagen AllPrep DNA/RNA kit. Before analysis, reads from multiple sequencing runs of one library were combined. The paper's processing steps were these. Only reads with exact TCR constant sequence were kept, trimmed to 150 nt, and grouped by their 12-nt molecular barcodes. Reads in each barcode group were sub-clustered using a 15% Levenshtein threshold, and a quality-weighted consensus sequence was built for each RNA molecule. Non-functional sequences were filtered out, along with any lower-count sequence sitting one edit away from another sequence. Barcode sub-clusters with fewer than 20% of the maximum read count were removed, based on fitting two negative binomial distributions. In TCRdb, the public reads were trimmed at Q25 with fastp and aligned with MiXCR, with productive beta chains retained. Each record represents a unique CDR3 protein, reported with the most common genes and DNA among its rows. TCRdb's processing, not the authors', yielded these V and J calls. The sample includes approximately 680,000 distinct CDR3 sequences, with 25% observed a single time. The ten most abundant clones make up around 0.78% of the sample.

Counted from cysteine to phenylalanine, this CDR3 has 17 amino acids. Only CDR3 DNA is held: 51 bases, read in frame from base 1. CDR1 and CDR2 are drawn from the germline V gene: KGHDR, SFDVKD. The V end gives up 2 bases and the J end 0 bases, leaving 8 bases in the junction not matched to a gene. This clonotype was observed a handful of times. No antigen is known for it. No base-level quality is on record; no much larger clone is a single base apart. Libraries of naive CD8 T cells were built from anywhere between roughly 18,000 and 1,000,000 sorted cells, with 10%, 30% or 50% of the purified RNA used. Naive CD8 T cells were FACS-sorted as CD8+CD4-CCR7+CD45RA+ on a BD FACSAria II into RLT Plus buffer. To test detection sensitivity, Jurkat RNA equal to some 11 TCR copies was added to samples of about 18,000-1,100,000 naive CD8 T cells. CD8 T cells were enriched with RosetteSep CD8+ T Cell Enrichment Cocktail and Ficoll-Paque, followed by ACK red cell lysis.

The specimen was naive CD8+ T cells from blood, with Jurkat cell RNA spiked in. The label giving this sample's cell subset or site can be read as: FACS-sorted CD8+CD4-CCR7+CD45RA+ naive T cells. The sequence was collected from a human donor in good health. Some libraries in this study had Jurkat cell RNA spiked in. The chain employs TRBV24-1 and TRBJ2-7, with 8 bases in between that match TRBD2. The base sequence is TGTGCCACCAGTGATTCCACCGCAGGACTAGCCTCCTACGAGCAGTACTTC. This is translated as CATSDSTAGLASYEQYF.